This T cell receptor beta chain emerged from a study of beta chain features in type 1 diabetes. This clone was seen a few times. As yet, its antigen is unknown. Sequenced material consisted of expressed TCRB transcripts (all of the isolated RNA was reverse transcribed). Assay: immunoSEQ multiplex PCR; the TCRdb copy retains only in-frame clones and omits some. The sample yields more than 550,000 clones, around 15% seen once. The germline V gene encodes CDR1 ENHRY and CDR2 SYGVKD. Trimming removed 8 bases from V and 9 bases from J; junction bases left unmatched: 3. The CDR3 has 13 amino acids. Averaging roughly 110 mL, one heparinised blood draw was given by each donor. Study-level results: Across all four CD4+ subsets, people with type 1 diabetes showed modestly shorter TCRB CDR3s.

The rearrangement links TRBV10-3 to TRBJ2-1; 14 bases line up with TRBD2. The receptor was isolated from a man aged 18-30 years with type 1 diabetes. Sequencing used naive CD4+ T cells from blood. The CDR3: CAIGLAGGGEQFF. The CDR3 region has the DNA TGTGCCATCGGACTAGCGGGGGGAGGTGAGCAGTTCTTC.